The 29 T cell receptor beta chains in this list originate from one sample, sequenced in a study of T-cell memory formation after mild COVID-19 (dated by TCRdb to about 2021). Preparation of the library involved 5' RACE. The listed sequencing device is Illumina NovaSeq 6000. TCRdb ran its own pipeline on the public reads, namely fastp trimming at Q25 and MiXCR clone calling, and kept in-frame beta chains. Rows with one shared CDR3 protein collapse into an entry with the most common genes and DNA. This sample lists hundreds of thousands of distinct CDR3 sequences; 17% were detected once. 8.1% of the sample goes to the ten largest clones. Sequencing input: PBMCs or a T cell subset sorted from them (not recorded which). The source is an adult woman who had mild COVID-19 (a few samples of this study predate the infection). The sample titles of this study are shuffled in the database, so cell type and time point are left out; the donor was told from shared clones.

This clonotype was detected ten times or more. For the CDR3, the DNA is TGTGCCAGCAGTCACTACACCGGGGAGCTGTTTTTT. Its translation: CASSHYTGELFF. The gene calls are TRBV12-3 or TRBV12-4 and TRBJ2-2, with D hard to call. This CDR3 is 12 amino acids long. The V and J ends lost 5 bases and 3 bases respectively, with 4 bases between them.

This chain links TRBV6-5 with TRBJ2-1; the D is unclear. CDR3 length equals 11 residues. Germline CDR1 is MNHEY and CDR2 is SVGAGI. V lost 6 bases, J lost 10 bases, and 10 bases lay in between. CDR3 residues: CASRGPREQFF. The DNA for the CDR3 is TGTGCCAGCAGAGGACCGAGAGAGCAGTTCTTC.

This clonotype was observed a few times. The CDR3 nucleotides are TGCGCCAGCAGCCCGGGACAGGGATCGGGATGGACTGAAGCTTTCTTT. Encoded protein: CASSPGQGSGWTEAFF. The V and J genes are TRBV5-1 and TRBJ1-1, with 9 nucleotides matching TRBD1. Germline V gene lookup returns CDR1 SGHRS and CDR2 YFSETQ. This CDR3 has 16 amino acids. V trimming: 4 bases; J trimming: 5 bases; junction bases outside the gene matches: 12.

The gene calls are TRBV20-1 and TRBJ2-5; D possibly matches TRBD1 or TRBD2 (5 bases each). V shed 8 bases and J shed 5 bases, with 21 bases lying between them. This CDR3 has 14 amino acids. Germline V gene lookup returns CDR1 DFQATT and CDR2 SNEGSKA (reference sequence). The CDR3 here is CSRDGPGRGETQYF. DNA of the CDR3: TGCAGTCGAGACGGACCGGGACGTGGGGAGACCCAGTACTTC.

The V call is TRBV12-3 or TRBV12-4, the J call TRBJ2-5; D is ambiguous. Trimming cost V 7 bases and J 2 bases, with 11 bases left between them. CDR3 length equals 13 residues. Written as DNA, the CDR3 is TGTGCCAGCACCGGTGATCCACAAGAGACCCAGTACTTC. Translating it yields CASTGDPQETQYF.

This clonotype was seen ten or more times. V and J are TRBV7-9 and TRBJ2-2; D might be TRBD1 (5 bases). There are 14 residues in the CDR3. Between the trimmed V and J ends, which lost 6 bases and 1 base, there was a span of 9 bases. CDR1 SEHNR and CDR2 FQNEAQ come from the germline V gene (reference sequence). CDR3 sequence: CASRRQKNTGELFF. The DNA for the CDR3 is TGTGCCAGCAGGCGACAGAAGAACACCGGGGAGCTGTTTTTT.

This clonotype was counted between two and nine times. Written as DNA, the CDR3 is TGCAGTGCGGAACGCCCGGATAAGGGTTCCTACGAGCAGTACTTC. Its protein product is CSAERPDKGSYEQYF. V is TRBV20-1 and J is TRBJ2-7; the D is unclear. Germline lookup yields CDR1 DFQATT and CDR2 SNEGSKA (reference sequence). With 6 bases removed from V and 1 base from J, the gap between germline ends came to 19 bases. The CDR3 is 15 residues long.

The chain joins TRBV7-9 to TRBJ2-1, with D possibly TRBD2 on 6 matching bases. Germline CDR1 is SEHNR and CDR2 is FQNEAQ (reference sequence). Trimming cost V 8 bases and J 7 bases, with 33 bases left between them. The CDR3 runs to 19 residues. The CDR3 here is CASGDRLREVEGVGNEQFF. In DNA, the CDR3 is TGTGCCAGCGGCGATCGGCTTAGGGAGGTAGAGGGAGTAGGGAATGAGCAGTTCTTC.

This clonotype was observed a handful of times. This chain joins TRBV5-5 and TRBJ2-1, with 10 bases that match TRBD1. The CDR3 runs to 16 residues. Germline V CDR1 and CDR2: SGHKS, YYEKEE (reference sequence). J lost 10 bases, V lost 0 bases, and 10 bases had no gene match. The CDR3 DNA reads TGTGCCAGCAGCTTGGACGCGCGACAGGGGGCTTGGGAGCAGTTCTTC. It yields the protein CASSLDARQGAWEQFF.

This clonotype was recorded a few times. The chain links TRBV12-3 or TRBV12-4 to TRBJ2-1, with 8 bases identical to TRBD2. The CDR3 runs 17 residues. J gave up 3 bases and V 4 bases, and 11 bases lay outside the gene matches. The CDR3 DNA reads TGTGCCAGCAGTTACGCTTCCTGGCTAGCGGGCTACAATGAGCAGTTCTTC. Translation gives CASSYASWLAGYNEQFF.

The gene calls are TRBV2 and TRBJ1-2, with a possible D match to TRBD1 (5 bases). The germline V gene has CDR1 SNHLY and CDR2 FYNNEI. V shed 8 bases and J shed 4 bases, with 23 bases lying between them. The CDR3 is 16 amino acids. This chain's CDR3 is CASHGGTASRAYGYTF. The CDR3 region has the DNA TGTGCCAGCCACGGAGGGACGGCTAGTCGAGCCTATGGCTACACCTTC.

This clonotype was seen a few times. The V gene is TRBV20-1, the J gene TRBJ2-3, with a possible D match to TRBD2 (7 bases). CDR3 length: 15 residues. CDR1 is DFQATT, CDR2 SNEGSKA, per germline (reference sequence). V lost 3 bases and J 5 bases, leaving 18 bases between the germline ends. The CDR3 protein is CSASLVGGPGDTQYF. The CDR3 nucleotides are TGCAGTGCTAGTCTGGTGGGGGGGCCTGGAGATACGCAGTATTTT.

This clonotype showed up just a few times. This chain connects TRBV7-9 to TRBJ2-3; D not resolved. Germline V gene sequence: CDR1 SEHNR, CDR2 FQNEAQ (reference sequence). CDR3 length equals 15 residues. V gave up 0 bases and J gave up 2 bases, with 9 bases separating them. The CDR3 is CASSLAGLITDTQYF. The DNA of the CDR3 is TGTGCCAGCAGCTTAGCGGGATTGATCACAGATACGCAGTATTTT.

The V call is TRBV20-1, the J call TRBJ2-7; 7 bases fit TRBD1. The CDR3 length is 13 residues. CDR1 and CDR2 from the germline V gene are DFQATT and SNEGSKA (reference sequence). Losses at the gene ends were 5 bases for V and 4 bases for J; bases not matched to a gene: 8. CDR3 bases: TGCAGTGCTCCCCCGACAGGGCAGTACGAGCAGTACTTC. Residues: CSAPPTGQYEQYF.

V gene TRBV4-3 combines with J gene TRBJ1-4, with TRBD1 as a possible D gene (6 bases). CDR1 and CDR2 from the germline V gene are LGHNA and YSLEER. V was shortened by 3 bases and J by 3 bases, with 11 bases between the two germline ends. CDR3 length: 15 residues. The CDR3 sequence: CASSQGGAANEKLFF. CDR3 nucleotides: TGCGCCAGCAGCCAGGGGGGCGCAGCTAATGAAAAACTGTTTTTT.

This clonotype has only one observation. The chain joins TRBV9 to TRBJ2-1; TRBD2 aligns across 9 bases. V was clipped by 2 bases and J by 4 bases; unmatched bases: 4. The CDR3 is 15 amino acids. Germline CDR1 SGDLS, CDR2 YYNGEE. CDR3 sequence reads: CASSVVLAGYNEQFF. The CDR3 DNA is TGTGCCAGCAGCGTGGTACTAGCGGGTTACAATGAGCAGTTCTTC.

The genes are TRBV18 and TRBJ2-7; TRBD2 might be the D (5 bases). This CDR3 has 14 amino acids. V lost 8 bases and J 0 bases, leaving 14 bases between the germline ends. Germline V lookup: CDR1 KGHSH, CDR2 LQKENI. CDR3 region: CASKAPGSSYEQYF. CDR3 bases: TGTGCCAGCAAAGCCCCGGGGAGCTCCTACGAGCAGTACTTC.

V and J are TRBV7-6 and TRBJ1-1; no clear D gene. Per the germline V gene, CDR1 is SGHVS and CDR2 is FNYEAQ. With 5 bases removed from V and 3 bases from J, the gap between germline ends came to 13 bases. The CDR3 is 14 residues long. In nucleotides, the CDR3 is TGTGCCAGCAGCGTCAAGGGTTGGGACACTGAAGCTTTCTTT. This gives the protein CASSVKGWDTEAFF.

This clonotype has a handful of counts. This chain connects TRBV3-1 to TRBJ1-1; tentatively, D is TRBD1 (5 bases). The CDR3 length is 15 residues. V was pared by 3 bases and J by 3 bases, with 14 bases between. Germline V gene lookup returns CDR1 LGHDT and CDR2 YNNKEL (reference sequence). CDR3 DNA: TGTGCCAGCAGCCACAGGGACGTAGCTGACACTGAAGCTTTCTTT. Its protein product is CASSHRDVADTEAFF.

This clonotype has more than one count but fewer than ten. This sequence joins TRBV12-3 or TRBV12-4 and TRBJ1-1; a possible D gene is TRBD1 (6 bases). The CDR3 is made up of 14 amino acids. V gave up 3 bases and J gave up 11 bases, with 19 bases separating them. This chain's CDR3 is CASSFISGAVNAFF. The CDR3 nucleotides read TGTGCCAGCAGTTTTATTTCGGGGGCGGTTAATGCTTTCTTT.

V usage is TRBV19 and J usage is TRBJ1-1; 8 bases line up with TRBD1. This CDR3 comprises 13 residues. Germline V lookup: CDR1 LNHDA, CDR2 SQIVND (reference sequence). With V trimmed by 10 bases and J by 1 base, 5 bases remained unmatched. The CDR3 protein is CATLGQGNTEAFF. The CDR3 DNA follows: TGTGCCACCCTCGGACAGGGGAACACTGAAGCTTTCTTT.

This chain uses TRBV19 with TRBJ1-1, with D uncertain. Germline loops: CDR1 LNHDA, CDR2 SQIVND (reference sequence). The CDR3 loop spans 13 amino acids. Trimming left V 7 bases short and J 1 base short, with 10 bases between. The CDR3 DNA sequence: TGTGCCAGTACTGAGACCGCGAACACTGAAGCTTTCTTT. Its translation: CASTETANTEAFF.

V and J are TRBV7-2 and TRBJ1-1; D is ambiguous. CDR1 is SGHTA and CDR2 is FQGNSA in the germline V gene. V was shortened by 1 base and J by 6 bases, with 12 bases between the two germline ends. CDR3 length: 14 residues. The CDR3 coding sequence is TGTGCCAGCAGCTTAGTCTGGGGTTCATCTGAAGCTTTCTTT. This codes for CASSLVWGSSEAFF.

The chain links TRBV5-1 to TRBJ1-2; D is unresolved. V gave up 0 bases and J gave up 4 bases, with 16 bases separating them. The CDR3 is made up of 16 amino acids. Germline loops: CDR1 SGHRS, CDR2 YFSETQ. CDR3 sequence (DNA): TGCGCCAGCAGCTTGGCCCCCGTCCCTATATCCTATGGCTACACCTTC. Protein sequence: CASSLAPVPISYGYTF. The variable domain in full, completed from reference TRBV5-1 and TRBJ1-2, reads KAGVTQTPRYLIKTRGQQVTLSCSPISGHRSVSWYQQTPGQGLQFLFEYFSETQRNKGNFPGRFSGRQFSNSRSEMNVSTLELGDSALYLCASSLAPVPISYGYTFGSGTRLTVV.

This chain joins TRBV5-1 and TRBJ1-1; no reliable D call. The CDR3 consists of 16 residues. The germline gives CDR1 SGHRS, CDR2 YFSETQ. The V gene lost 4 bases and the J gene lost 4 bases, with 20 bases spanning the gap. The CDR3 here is CASSPSYTTGSTEAFF. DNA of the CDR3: TGCGCCAGCAGCCCATCATACACGACCGGCAGCACTGAAGCTTTCTTT. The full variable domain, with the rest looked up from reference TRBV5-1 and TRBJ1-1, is KAGVTQTPRYLIKTRGQQVTLSCSPISGHRSVSWYQQTPGQGLQFLFEYFSETQRNKGNFPGRFSGRQFSNSRSEMNVSTLELGDSALYLCASSPSYTTGSTEAFFGQGTRLTVV.

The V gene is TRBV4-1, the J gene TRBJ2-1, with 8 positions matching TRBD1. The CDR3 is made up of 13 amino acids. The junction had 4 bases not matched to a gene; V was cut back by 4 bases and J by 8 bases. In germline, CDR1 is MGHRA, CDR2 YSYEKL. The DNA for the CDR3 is TGCGCCAGCAGCCGCGGGACAGGCGATGAGCAGTTCTTC. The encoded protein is CASSRGTGDEQFF.

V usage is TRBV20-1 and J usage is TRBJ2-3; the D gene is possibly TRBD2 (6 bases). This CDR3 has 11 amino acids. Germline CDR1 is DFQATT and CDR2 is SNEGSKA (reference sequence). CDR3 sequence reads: CRGTSTDTQYF. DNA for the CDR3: TGCAGAGGGACTTCCACAGATACGCAGTATTTT.

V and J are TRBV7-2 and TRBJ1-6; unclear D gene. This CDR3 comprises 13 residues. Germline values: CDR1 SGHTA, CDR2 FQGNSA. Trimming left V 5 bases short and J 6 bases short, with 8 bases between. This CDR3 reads CASSASINSPLHF. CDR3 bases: TGTGCCAGCAGCGCAAGCATTAATTCACCCCTCCACTTT.

CDR3 nucleotide sequence: TGTGCCATCAGCAGACAGGGGTTGAACACTGAAGCTTTCTTT. This gives the protein CAISRQGLNTEAFF. V usage is TRBV10-3 and J usage is TRBJ1-1; TRBD1 matches at 8 bases. Trimming cost V 6 bases and J 0 bases; bases outside gene matches: 3. Germline V gene lookup returns CDR1 ENHRY and CDR2 SYGVKD. There are 14 residues in the CDR3.